Listed below are T cell receptor beta chains from one sample, sequenced in a study of technical replicates of blood from a handful of donors. The method was immunoSEQ multiplex PCR; TCRdb's version includes in-frame clones alone and lacks a portion of them. The table shows tens of thousands of clones, with 90% to 95% occurring only once. The sequencing sample was made of PBMCs. The receptors come from a human donor in good health. Some clones in this sample may be carry-over from other donors' samples. Both conserved end residues are part of each CDR3. The D gene is left open where the match is weak. Rows may omit the clone size; those that give it use once, few, many or a size class.

clone size	D gene	V gene	J gene	CDR3 protein
.	.	TRBV30	TRBJ1-3	CAWTYSPGNTIYF
.	.	TRBV6-5	TRBJ1-3	CASSYSNPTGNTIYF
.	TRBD2	TRBV4-1	TRBJ2-1	CASSQGGLRGGSSYNEQFF
.	.	TRBV7-9	TRBJ1-5	CASSSSTEPQHF
.	.	TRBV7-2	TRBJ2-7	CASSAEQGKYEQYF
.	TRBD2	TRBV29-1	TRBJ2-1	CSVLAGGPRNEQFF
.	TRBD1	TRBV27	TRBJ2-2	CASRARDRVAGELFF
.	.	TRBV2	TRBJ1-5	CASSEGRAHQGQPQHF
.	.	TRBV29-1	TRBJ2-3	CSVRSPTSTDTQYF
.	.	TRBV27	TRBJ2-7	CASKYSRGDYEQYF
.	.	TRBV19	TRBJ1-1	CASSIGGRSTEAFF
.	TRBD1	TRBV27	TRBJ1-1	CASSPTGAGNTEAFF
.	TRBD2	TRBV7-2	TRBJ2-7	CASSSIAGNSYEQYF
.	TRBD1	TRBV10-3	TRBJ1-1	CAITGQVGNTEAFF
.	.	TRBV7-8	TRBJ2-7	CASSPQRSPSYEQYF
.	.	TRBV4-3	TRBJ1-3	CASSQDRRKSGNTIYF
.	TRBD1	TRBV10-3	TRBJ2-7	CAISMDRGEQYF
.	.	TRBV5-6	TRBJ2-3	CASSSRFHTDTQYF
.	TRBD2	TRBV30	TRBJ2-7	CAWDSGSGIYEQYF
.	.	TRBV30	TRBJ1-3	CAWTNSGNTIYF
.	TRBD2	TRBV4-1	TRBJ2-5	CASSQGRLAGSRQETQYF
.	TRBD1	TRBV28	TRBJ2-6	CASRALQGLSGANVLTF
.	.	TRBV4-3	TRBJ1-6	CASSQEAGRNSPLHF
once	TRBD1	TRBV6-4	TRBJ2-2	CASKKTGDTGELFF
once	.	TRBV7-8	TRBJ1-1	CASSSYKNTEAFF
.	.	TRBV7-9	TRBJ1-1	CASSQGTEAFF
.	TRBD1	TRBV25-1	TRBJ1-2	CASSERGQTANYGYTF
.	TRBD1	TRBV11-2	TRBJ1-2	CASSPGDRASRSGYTF
.	.	TRBV4-3	TRBJ2-2	CASSQDSGAGELFF
.	.	TRBV7-2	TRBJ1-2	CASSGALGGAGGYTF
once	.	TRBV7-2	TRBJ2-5	CASSPTSGETQYF
.	.	TRBV4-3	TRBJ1-5	CASSQETAIWPQHF
.	.	TRBV4-3	TRBJ2-5	CASSHRLVGETQYF
.	.	TRBV7-9	TRBJ1-1	CASSFFRGLQVSGAEAFF
.	.	TRBV4-1	TRBJ2-3	CASSSTDTQYF
once	.	TRBV10-3	TRBJ2-7	CASGHGSDSYEQYF
.	.	TRBV18	TRBJ2-5	CASSPIRQETQYF
.	.	TRBV21-1	TRBJ1-5	CASSIYTGAGQPQHF
.	TRBD1	TRBV18	TRBJ2-7	CASSPPGTGSYEQYF
.	.	TRBV5-6	TRBJ2-7	CASSRGIYEQYF
.	TRBD1	TRBV28	TRBJ1-2	CASSQGAEPGYTF
.	TRBD1	TRBV5-1	TRBJ1-1	CASSLAGGYTEAFF
once	TRBD1	TRBV2	TRBJ1-1	CASIQGGQGAFF
.	.	TRBV7-6	TRBJ2-5	CASSLTDLEGPGETQYF
once	TRBD2	TRBV30	TRBJ2-3	CAWSPPSGMIDTQYF
.	TRBD1	TRBV2	TRBJ1-3	CASSDPRQGSGNTIYF
.	.	TRBV5-4	TRBJ2-1	CASSLRGTSRGFF
.	.	TRBV7-8	TRBJ2-3	CASSFPGHPKTDTQYF
.	TRBD1	TRBV11-2	TRBJ2-5	CASSLTGQGIETQYF
.	.	TRBV27	TRBJ1-2	CASSMTVNYGYTF
.	.	TRBV18	TRBJ2-7	CASSPGTGTSEQYF
.	TRBD1	TRBV9	TRBJ2-5	CASSVDTGGGTQYF
.	.	TRBV7-6	TRBJ2-3	CASSSPSEGDTQYF